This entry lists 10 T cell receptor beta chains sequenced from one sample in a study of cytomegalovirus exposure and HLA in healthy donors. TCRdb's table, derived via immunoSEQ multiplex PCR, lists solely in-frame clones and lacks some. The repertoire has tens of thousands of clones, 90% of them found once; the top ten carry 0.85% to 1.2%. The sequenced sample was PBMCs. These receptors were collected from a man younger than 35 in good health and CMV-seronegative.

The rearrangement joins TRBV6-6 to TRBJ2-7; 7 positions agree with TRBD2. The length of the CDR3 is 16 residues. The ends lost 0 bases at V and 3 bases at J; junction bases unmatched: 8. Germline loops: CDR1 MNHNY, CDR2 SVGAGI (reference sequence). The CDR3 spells CASSYSKSASGYEQYF. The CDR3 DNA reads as TGTGCCAGCAGTTACTCGAAGTCTGCTAGCGGCTACGAGCAGTACTTC.

In nucleotides, the CDR3 is TGTGCCAGCAGAATAACAGCGAACACTGAAGCTTTCTTT. Amino acid sequence: CASRITANTEAFF. The chain recombines TRBV6-1 with TRBJ1-1, with D uncertain. This CDR3 has 13 amino acids. Germline loops: CDR1 MNHNS, CDR2 SASEGT. V was trimmed by 6 bases and J by 1 base, leaving 9 bases between them.

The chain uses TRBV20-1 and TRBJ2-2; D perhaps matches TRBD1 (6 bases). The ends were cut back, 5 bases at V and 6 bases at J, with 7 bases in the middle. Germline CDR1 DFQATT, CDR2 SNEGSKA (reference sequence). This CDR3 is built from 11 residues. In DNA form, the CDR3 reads TGCAGTGCTGGACAGCCCGGGGAGCTGTTTTTT. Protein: CSAGQPGELFF.

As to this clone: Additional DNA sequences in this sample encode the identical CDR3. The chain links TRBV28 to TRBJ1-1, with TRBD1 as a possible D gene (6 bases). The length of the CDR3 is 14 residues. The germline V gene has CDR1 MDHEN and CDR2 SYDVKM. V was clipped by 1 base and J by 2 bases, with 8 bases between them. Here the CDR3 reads CASSLSRGNTEAFF. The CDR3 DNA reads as TGTGCCAGCAGTTTATCCAGGGGAAACACTGAAGCTTTCTTT.

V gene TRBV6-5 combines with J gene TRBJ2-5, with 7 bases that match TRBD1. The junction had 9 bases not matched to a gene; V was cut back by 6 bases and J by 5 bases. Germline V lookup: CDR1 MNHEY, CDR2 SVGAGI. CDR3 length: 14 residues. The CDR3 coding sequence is TGTGCCAGCAGATTCACGACAGGGAAGGAGACCCAGTACTTC. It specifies CASRFTTGKETQYF.

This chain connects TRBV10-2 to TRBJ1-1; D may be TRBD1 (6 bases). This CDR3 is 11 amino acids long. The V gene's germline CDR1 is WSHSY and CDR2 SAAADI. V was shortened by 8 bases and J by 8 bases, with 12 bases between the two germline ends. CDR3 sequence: CASSGTLEAFF. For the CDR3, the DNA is TGCGCCAGCTCCGGGACACTAGAAGCTTTCTTT.

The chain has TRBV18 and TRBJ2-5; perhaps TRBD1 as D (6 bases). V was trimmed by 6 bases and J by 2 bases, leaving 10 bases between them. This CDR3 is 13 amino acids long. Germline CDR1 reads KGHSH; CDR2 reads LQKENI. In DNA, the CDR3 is TGTGCCAGCTCCGCCGGACAGCAAGAGACCCAGTACTTC. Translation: CASSAGQQETQYF. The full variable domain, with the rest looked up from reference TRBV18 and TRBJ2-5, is NAGVMQNPRHLVRRRGQEARLRCSPMKGHSHVYWYRQLPEEGLKFMVYLQKENIIDESGMPKERFSAEFPKEGPSILRIQQVVRGDSAAYFCASSAGQQETQYFGPGTRLLVL.

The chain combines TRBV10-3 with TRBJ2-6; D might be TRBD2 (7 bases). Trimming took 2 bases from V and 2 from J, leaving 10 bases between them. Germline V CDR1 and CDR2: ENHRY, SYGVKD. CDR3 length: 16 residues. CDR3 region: CAISERGAPGANVLTF. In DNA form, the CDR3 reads TGTGCCATCAGTGAGCGGGGGGCGCCTGGGGCCAACGTCCTGACTTTC.

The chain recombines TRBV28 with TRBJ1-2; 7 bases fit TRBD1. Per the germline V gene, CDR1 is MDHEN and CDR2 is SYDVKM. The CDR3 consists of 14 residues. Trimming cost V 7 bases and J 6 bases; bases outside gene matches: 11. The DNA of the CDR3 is TGTGCCAGCACTCTAGGACAGGAGAATCATGGCTACACCTTC. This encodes CASTLGQENHGYTF.

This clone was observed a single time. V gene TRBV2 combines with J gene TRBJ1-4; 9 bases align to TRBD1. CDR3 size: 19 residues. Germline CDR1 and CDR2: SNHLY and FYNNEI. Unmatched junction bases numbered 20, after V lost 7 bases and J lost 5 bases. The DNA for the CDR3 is TGTGCCAGCAAGAAATATTACCTCAGGACAGGGGTAATCAATGAAAAACTGTTTTTT. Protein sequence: CASKKYYLRTGVINEKLFF.